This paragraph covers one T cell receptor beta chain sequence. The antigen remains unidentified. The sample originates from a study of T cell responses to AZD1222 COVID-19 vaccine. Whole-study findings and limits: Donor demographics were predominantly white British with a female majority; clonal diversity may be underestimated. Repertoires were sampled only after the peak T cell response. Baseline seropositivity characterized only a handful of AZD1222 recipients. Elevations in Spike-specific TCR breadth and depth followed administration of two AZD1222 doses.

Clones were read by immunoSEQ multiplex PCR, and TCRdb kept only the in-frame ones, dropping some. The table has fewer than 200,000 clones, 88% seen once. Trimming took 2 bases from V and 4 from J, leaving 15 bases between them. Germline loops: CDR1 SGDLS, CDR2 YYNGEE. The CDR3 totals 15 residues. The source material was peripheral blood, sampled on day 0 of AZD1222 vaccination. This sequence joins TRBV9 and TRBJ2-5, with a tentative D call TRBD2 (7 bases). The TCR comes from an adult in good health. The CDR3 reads CASSVVGGVGETQYF. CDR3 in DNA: TGTGCCAGCAGCGTCGTAGGGGGGGTTGGAGAGACCCAGTACTTC. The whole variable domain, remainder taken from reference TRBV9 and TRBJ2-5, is DSGVTQTPKHLITATGQRVTLRCSPRSGDLSVYWYQQSLDQGLQFLIQYYNGEERAKGNILERFSAQQFPDLHSELNLSSLELGDSALYFCASSVVGGVGETQYFGPGTRLLVL.